This TCR beta chain was observed in a study of T cells in Graves' hyperthyroidism and ophthalmopathy. This clonotype was counted between two and nine times. Amplification targeted TCR beta CDR3 regions from RNA transcripts. A set of HTBI primers served as the primers for a first-round RT-PCR of the TCR CDR3. TCRdb re-called the multiplex PCR reads with MiXCR, one entry per CDR3 protein. This table holds about 520,000 distinct CDR3 sequences, about 20% found once. The CDR3 sequence is 16 residues long. The trim removed 5 bases at V and 6 bases at J, leaving 11 bases unmatched. CDR1 is LNHDA and CDR2 is SQIVND in the germline V gene (reference sequence).

This TCR came from a man between 18 and 35 years old with Graves' hyperthyroidism. Sequencing was performed on blood. The chain combines TRBV19 with TRBJ2-4; 9 bases map to TRBD1. This chain's CDR3 is CASSDTGGPIRNIQYF. The CDR3 DNA sequence: TGTGCCAGTAGTGATACAGGGGGCCCGATAAGAAACATTCAGTACTTC. The entire variable domain, with the rest obtained from reference TRBV19 and TRBJ2-4, is as follows: DGGITQSPKYLFRKEGQNVTLSCEQNLNHDAMYWYRQDPGQGLRLIYYSQIVNDFQKGDIAEGYSVSREKKESFPLTVTSAQKNPTAFYLCASSDTGGPIRNIQYFGAGTRLSVL.